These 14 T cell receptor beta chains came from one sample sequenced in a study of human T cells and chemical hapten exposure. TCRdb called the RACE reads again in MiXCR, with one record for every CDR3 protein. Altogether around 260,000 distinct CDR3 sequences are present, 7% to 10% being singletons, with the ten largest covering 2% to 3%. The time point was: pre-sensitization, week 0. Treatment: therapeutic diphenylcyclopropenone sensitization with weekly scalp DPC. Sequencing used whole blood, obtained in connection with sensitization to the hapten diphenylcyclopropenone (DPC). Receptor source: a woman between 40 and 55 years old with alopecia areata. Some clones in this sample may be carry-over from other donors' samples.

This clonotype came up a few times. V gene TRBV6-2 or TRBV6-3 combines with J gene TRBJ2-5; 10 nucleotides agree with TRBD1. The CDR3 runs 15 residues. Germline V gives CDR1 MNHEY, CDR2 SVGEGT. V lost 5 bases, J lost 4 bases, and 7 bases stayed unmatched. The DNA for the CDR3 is TGTGCCAGCAGTAGGACAGGGGGTTTCAGAGAGACCCAGTACTTC. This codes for CASSRTGGFRETQYF.

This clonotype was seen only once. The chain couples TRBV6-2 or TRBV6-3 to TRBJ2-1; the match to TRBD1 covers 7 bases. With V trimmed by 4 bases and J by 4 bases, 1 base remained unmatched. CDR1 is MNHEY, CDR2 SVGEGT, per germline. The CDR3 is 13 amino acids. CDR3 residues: CASSSTGYNEQFF. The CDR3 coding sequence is TGTGCCAGCAGTTCGACAGGGTACAATGAGCAGTTCTTC.

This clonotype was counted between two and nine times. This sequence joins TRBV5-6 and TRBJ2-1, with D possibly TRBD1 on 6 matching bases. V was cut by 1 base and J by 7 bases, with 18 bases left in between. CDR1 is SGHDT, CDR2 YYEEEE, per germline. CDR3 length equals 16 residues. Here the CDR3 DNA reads TGTGCCAGCAGCTTGAGAGGCAGGGGCTTGGGGAATGAGCAGTTCTTC. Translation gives CASSLRGRGLGNEQFF.

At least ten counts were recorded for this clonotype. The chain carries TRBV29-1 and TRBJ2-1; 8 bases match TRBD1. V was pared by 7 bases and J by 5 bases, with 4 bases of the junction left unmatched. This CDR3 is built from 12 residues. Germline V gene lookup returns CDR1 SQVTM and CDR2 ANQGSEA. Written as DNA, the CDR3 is TGCAGCGGTGGACAGGGCCACAATGAGCAGTTCTTC. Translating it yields CSGGQGHNEQFF.

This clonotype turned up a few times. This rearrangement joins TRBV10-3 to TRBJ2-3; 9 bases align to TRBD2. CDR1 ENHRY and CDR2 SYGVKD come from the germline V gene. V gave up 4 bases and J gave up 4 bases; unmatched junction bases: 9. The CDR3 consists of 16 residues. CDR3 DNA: TGTGCCATCAGTGGTATAGCGGGAGAGGTCGCAGATACGCAGTATTTT. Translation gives CAISGIAGEVADTQYF.

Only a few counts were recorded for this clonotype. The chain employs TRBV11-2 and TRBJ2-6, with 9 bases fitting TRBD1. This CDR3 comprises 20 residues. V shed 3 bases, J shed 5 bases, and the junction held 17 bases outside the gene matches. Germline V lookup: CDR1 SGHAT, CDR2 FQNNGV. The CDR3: CASSLWGTGGGPGRANVLTF. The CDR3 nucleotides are TGTGCCAGCAGCTTGTGGGGAACAGGGGGCGGCCCCGGTCGGGCCAACGTCCTGACTTTC.

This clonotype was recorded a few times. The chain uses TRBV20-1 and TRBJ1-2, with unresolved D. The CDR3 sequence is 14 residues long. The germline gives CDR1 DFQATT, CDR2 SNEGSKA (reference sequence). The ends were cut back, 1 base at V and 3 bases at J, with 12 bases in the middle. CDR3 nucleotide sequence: TGCAGTGCTAGAGTGCGAGTCGGACACTATGGCTACACCTTC. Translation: CSARVRVGHYGYTF.

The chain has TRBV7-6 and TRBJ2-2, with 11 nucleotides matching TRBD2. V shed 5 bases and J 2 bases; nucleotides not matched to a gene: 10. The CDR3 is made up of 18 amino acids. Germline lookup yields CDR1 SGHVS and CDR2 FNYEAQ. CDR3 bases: TGTGCCAGCAGCCCAGGACTAGCGGGCGAATATAACACCGGGGAGCTGTTTTTT. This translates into CASSPGLAGEYNTGELFF.

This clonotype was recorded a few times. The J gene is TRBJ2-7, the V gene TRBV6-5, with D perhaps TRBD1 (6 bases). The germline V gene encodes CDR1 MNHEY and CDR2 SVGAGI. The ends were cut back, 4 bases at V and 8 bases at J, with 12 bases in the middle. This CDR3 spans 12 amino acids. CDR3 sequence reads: CASSLQGFKQYF. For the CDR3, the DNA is TGTGCCAGCAGTTTACAGGGTTTCAAGCAGTACTTC.

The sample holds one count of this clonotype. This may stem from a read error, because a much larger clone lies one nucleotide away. CDR3 loop: CASRPRGLAGYEQYF. DNA for the CDR3: TGTGCCAGCCGCCCCCGGGGACTAGCGGGCTACGAGCAGTACTTC. This chain joins TRBV7-2 and TRBJ2-7; 12 nucleotides align to TRBD2. The CDR3 has 15 amino acids. V gave up 8 bases and J gave up 3 bases; unmatched junction bases: 8. CDR1 SGHTA and CDR2 FQGNSA come from the germline V gene.

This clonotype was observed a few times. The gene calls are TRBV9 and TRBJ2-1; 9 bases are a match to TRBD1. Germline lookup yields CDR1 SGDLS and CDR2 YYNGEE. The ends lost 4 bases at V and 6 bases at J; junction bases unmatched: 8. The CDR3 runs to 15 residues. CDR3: CASSLTGTGSNEQFF. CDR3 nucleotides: TGTGCCAGCAGCCTAACCGGGACAGGGTCCAATGAGCAGTTCTTC. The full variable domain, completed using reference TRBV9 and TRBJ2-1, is DSGVTQTPKHLITATGQRVTLRCSPRSGDLSVYWYQQSLDQGLQFLIQYYNGEERAKGNILERFSAQQFPDLHSELNLSSLELGDSALYFCASSLTGTGSNEQFFGPGTRLTVL.

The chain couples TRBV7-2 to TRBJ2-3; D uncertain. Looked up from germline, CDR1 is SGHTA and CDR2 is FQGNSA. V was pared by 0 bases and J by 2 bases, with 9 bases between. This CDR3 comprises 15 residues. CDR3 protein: CASSLARTDTDTQYF. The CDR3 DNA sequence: TGTGCCAGCAGCTTAGCGCGGACGGACACAGATACGCAGTATTTT.

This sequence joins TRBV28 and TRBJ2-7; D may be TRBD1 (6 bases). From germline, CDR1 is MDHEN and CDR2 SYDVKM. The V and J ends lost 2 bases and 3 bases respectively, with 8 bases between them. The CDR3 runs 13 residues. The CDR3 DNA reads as TGTGCCAGCAGTTTACCGGGACACTACGAGCAGTACTTC. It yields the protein CASSLPGHYEQYF.

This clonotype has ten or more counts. The CDR3: CASRGRSAGELFF. The CDR3 bases are TGTGCCAGCAGAGGGAGGAGCGCCGGGGAGCTGTTTTTT. The rearrangement joins TRBV6-2 or TRBV6-3 to TRBJ2-2, with D tentatively TRBD2 (6 bases). The CDR3 contains 13 residues. Trimming shortened V by 6 bases and J by 6 bases, and 11 bases separated the two germline ends. CDR1 and CDR2 from the germline V gene are MNHEY and SVGEGT.